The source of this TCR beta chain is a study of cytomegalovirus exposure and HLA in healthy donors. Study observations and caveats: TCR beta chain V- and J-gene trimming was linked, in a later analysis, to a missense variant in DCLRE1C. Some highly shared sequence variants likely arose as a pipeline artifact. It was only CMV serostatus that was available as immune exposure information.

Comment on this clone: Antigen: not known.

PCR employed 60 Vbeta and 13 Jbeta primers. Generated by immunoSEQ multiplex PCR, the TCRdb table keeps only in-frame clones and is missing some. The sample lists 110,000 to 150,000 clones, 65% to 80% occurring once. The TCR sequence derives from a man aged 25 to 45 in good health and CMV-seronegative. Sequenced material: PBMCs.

CDR3 DNA: TGTGCCAGCAGCGGTTCGGGGGACAGCACAGATACGCAGTATTTT. Amino acid sequence: CASSGSGDSTDTQYF. The V call is TRBV2, the J call TRBJ2-3; D possibly corresponds to TRBD2 (6 bases). CDR3 size: 15 residues. V was cut by 6 bases and J by 0 bases, with 13 bases left in between. The germline CDR1 and CDR2 sequences are SNHLY and FYNNEI.